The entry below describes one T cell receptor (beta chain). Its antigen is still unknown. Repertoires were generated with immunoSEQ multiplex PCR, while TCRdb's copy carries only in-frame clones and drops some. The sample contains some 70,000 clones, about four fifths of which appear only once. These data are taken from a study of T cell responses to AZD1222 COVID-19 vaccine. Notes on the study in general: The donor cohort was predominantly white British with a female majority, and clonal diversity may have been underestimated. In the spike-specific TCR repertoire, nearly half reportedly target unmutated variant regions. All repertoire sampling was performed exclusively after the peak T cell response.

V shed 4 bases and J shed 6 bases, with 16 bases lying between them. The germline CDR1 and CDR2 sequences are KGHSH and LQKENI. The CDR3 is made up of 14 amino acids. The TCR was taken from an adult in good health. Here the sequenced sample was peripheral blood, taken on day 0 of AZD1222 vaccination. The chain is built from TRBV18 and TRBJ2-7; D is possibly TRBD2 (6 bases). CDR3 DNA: TGTGCCAGCTCACTCCGGGAGCAAGGGGCCGAGCAGTACTTC. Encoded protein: CASSLREQGAEQYF.